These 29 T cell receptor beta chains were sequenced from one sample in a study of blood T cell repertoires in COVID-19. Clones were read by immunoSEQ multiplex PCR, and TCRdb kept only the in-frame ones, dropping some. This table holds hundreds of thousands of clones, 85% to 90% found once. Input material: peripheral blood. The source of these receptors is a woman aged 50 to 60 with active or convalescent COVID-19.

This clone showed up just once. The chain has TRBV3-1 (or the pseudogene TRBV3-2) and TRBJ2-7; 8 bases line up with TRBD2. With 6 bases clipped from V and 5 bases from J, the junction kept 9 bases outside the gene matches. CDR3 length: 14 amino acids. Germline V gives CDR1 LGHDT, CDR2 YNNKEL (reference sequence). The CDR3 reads CASSTTGTRDEQYF. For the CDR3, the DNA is TGTGCCAGCAGTACTACCGGGACTAGAGACGAGCAGTACTTC.

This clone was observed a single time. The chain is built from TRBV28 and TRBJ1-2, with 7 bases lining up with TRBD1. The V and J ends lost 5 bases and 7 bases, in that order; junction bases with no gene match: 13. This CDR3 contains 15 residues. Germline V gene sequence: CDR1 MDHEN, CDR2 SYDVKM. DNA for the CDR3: TGTGCCAGCAGTCTCACACTACAGGGGAAGGGTGGCTACACCTTC. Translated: CASSLTLQGKGGYTF.

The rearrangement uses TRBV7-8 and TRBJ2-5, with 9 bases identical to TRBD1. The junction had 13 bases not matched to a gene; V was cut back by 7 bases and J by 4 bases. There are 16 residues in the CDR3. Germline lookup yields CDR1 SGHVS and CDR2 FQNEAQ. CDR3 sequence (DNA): TGTGCCAGCACCCCTCCTTGGACAGGGGTATCAGAGACCCAGTACTTC. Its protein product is CASTPPWTGVSETQYF.

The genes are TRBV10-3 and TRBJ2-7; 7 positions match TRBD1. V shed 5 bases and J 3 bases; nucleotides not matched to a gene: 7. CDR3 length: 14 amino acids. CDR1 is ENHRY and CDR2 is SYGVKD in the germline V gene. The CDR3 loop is CAISQTGLGYEQYF. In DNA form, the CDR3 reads TGTGCCATCAGTCAGACAGGGCTAGGCTACGAGCAGTACTTC.

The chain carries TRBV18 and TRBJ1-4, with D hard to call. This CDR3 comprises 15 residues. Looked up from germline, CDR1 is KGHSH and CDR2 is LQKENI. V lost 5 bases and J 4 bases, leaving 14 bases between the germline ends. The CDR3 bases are TGTGCCAGCTCAGCACTTGGGCAGCTTAATGAAAAACTGTTTTTT. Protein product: CASSALGQLNEKLFF.

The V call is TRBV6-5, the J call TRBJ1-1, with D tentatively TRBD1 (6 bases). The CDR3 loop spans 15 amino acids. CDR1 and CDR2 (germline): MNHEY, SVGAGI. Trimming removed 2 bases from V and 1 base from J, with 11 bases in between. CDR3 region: CASSYGGAGNTEAFF. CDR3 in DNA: TGTGCCAGCAGTTACGGGGGGGCCGGGAACACTGAAGCTTTCTTT.

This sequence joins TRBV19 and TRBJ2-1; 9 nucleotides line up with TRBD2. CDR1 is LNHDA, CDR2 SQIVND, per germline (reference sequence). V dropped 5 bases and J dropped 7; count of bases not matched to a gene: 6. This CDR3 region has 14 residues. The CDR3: CASSYGTSLNEQFF. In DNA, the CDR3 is TGTGCCAGTAGTTACGGGACTAGCTTAAATGAGCAGTTCTTC. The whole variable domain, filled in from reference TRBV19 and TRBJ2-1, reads DGGITQSPKYLFRKEGQNVTLSCEQNLNHDAMYWYRQDPGQGLRLIYYSQIVNDFQKGDIAEGYSVSREKKESFPLTVTSAQKNPTAFYLCASSYGTSLNEQFFGPGTRLTVL.

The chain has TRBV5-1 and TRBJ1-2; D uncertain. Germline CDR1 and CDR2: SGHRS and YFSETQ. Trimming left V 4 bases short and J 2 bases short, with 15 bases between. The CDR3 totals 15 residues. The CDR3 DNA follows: TGCGCCAGCAGCGGAGGGCCTCCTCTCAACTATGGCTACACCTTC. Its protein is CASSGGPPLNYGYTF.

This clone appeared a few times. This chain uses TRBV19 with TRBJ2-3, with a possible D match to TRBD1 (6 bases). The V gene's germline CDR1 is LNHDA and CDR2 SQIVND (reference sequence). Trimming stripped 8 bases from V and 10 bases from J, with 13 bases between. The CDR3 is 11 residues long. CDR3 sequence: CASHTGRAQYF. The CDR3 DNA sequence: TGTGCCAGTCATACAGGGCGGGCGCAGTATTTT.

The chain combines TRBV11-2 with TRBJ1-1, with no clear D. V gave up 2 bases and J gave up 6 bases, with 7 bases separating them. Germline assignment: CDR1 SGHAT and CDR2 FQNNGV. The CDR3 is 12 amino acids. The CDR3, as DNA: TGTGCCAGCAGCTTAATGGGCTCTGAAGCTTTCTTT. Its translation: CASSLMGSEAFF. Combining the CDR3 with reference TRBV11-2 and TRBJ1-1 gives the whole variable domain EAGVAQSPRYKIIEKRQSVAFWCNPISGHATLYWYQQILGQGPKLLIQFQNNGVVDDSQLPKDRFSAERLKGVDSTLKIQPAKLEDSAVYLCASSLMGSEAFFGQGTRLTVV.

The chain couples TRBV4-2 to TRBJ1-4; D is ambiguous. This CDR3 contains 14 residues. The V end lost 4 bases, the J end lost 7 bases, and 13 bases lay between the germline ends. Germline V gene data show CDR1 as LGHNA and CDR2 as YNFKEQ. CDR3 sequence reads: CASSLFTRGEKLFF. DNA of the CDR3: TGTGCCAGCAGCCTGTTTACTCGGGGTGAAAAACTGTTTTTT.

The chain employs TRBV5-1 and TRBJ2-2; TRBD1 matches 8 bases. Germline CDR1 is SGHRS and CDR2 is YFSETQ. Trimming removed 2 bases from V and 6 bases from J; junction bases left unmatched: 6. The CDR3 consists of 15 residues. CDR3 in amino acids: CASSFMDRVAGELFF. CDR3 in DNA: TGCGCCAGCAGCTTCATGGACAGGGTCGCCGGGGAGCTGTTTTTT.

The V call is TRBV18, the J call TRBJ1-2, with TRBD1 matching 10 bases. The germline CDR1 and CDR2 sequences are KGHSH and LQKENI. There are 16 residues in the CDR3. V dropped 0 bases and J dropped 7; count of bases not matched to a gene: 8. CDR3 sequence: CASSPPGGQGKAGYTF. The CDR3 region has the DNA TGTGCCAGCTCACCACCGGGGGGACAGGGGAAAGCTGGCTACACCTTC. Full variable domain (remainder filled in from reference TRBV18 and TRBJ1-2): NAGVMQNPRHLVRRRGQEARLRCSPMKGHSHVYWYRQLPEEGLKFMVYLQKENIIDESGMPKERFSAEFPKEGPSILRIQQVVRGDSAAYFCASSPPGGQGKAGYTFGSGTRLTVV.

CDR3 region: CASSHQGGGTGELFF. Written as DNA, the CDR3 is TGCGCCAGCAGCCATCAAGGGGGCGGCACCGGGGAGCTGTTTTTT. This chain uses TRBV4-1 with TRBJ2-2, with 7 nucleotides matching TRBD1. J was trimmed by 4 bases and V by 3 bases; bases with no gene match: 5. The CDR3 totals 15 residues. Per the germline V gene, CDR1 is MGHRA and CDR2 is YSYEKL.

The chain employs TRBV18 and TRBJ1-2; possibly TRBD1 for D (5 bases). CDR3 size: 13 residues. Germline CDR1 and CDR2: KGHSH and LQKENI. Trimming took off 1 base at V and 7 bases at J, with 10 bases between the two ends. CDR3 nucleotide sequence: TGTGCCAGCTCACCACGCAGGGATCTTGGCTACACCTTC. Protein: CASSPRRDLGYTF.

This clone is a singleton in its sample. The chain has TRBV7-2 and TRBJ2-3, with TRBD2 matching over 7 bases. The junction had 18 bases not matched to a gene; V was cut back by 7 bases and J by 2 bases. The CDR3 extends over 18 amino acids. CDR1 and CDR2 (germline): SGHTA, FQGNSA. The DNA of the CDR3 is TGTGCCAGCACCCAGAGGATAGTAGCGGGTCCTCTCACAGATACGCAGTATTTT. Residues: CASTQRIVAGPLTDTQYF. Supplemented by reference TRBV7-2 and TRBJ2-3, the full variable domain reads GAGVSQSPSNKVTEKGKDVELRCDPISGHTALYWYRQSLGQGLEFLIYFQGNSAPDKSGLPSDRFSAERTGGSVSTLTIQRTQQEDSAVYLCASTQRIVAGPLTDTQYFGPGTRLTVL.

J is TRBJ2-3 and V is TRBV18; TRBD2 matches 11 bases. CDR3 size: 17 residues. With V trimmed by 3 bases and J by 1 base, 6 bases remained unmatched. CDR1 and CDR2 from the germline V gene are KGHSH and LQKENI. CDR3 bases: TGTGCCAGCTCACCGCTAGCGGGAGGCCTACGCACAGATACGCAGTATTTT. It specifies CASSPLAGGLRTDTQYF.

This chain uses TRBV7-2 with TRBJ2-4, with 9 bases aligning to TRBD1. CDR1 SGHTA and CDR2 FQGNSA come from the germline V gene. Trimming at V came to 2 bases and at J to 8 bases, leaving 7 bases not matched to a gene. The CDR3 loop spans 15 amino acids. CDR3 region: CASSLLQGAIDIQYF. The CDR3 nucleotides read TGTGCCAGCAGCTTACTACAGGGGGCCATTGACATTCAGTACTTC.

The CDR3 DNA reads TGTGCCAGCAGCAAAGGGGTCTCCGGAAACACCATATATTTT. This sequence encodes CASSKGVSGNTIYF. This chain connects TRBV9 to TRBJ1-3, with D possibly TRBD1 on 5 matching bases. From germline, CDR1 is SGDLS and CDR2 YYNGEE. This CDR3 is 14 amino acids long. Trimming removed 4 bases at V and 4 bases at J, with 12 bases between.

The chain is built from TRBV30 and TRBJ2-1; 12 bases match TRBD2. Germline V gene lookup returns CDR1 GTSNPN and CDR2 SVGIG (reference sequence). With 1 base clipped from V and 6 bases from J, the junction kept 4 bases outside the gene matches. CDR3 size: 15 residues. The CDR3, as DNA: TGTGCCTGGAGTGCCGGGACTAGCGGGTCCAATGAGCAGTTCTTC. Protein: CAWSAGTSGSNEQFF.

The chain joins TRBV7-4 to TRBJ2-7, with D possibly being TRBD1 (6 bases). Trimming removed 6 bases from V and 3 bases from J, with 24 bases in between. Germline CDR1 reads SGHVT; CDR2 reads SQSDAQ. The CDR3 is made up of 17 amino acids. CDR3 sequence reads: CASSHPADGQSNYEQYF. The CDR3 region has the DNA TGTGCCAGCAGTCATCCCGCCGACGGACAGAGCAACTACGAGCAGTACTTC.

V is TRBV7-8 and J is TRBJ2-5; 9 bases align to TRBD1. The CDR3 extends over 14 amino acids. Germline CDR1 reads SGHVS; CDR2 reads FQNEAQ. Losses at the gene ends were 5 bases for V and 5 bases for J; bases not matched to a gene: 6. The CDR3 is CASSGTGPQETQYF. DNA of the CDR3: TGTGCCAGCAGCGGGACAGGGCCCCAGGAGACCCAGTACTTC.

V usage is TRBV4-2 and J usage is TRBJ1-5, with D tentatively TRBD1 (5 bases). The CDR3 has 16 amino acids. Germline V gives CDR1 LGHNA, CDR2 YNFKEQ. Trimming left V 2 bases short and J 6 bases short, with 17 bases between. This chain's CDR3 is CASSQYWGGERQPQHF. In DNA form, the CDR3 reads TGTGCCAGCAGCCAATACTGGGGGGGGGAGCGTCAGCCCCAGCATTTT.

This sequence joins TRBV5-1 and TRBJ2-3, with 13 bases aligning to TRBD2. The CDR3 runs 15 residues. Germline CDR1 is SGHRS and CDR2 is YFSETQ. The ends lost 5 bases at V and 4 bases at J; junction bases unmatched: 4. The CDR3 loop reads CASRVTSGGPDTQYF. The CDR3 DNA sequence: TGCGCCAGCAGGGTGACTAGCGGGGGGCCAGATACGCAGTATTTT.

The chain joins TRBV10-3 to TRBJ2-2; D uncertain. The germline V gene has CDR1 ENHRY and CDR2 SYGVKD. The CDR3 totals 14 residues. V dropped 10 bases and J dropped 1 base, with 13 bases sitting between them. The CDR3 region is CATCRERNTGELFF. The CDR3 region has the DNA TGTGCCACCTGCCGCGAACGGAACACCGGGGAGCTGTTTTTT.

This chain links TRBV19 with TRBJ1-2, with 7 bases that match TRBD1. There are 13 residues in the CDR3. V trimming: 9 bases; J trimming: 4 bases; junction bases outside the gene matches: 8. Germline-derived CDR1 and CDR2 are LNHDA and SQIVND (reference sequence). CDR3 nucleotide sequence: TGTGCCAGCCTGGGACAGCGCCCCTATGGCTACACCTTC. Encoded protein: CASLGQRPYGYTF.

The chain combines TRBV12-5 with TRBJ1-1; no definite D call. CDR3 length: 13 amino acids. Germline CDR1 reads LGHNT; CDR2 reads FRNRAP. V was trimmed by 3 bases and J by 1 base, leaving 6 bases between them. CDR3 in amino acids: CASGLEANTEAFF. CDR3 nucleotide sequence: TGTGCTAGTGGTTTAGAAGCGAACACTGAAGCTTTCTTT.

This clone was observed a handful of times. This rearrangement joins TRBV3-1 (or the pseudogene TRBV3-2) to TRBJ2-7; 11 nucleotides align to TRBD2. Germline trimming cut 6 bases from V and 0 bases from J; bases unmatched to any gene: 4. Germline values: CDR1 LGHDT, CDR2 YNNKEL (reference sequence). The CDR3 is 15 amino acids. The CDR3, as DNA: TGTGCCAGCAGTCCTAGCGGGAGGTCCTCCTACGAGCAGTACTTC. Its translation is CASSPSGRSSYEQYF.

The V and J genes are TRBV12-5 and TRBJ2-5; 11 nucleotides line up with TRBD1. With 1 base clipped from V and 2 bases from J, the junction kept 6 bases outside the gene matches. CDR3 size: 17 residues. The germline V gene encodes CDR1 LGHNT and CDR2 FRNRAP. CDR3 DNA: TGTGCTAGTGGTTTGGGGGGGACAGGGGGTAGTCAAGAGACCCAGTACTTC. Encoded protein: CASGLGGTGGSQETQYF.